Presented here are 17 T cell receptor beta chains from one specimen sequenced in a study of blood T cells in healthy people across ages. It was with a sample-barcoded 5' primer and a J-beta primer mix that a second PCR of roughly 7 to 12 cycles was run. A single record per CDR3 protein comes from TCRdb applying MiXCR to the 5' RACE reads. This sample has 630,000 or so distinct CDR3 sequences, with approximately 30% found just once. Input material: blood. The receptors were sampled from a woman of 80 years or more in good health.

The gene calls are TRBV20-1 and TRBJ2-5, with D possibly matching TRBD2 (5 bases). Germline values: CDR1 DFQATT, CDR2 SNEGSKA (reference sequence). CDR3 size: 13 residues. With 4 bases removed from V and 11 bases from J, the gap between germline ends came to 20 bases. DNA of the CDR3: TGCAGTGCTATGGAGTGGGGAGCTAATGAGCAGTACTTC. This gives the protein CSAMEWGANEQYF.

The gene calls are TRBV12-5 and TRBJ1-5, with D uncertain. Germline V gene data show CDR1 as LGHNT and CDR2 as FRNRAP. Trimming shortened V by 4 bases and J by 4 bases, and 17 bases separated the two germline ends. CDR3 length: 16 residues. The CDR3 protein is CASGSWAGNGNQPQHF. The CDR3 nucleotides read TGTGCTAGTGGTTCCTGGGCGGGGAATGGGAATCAGCCCCAGCATTTT.

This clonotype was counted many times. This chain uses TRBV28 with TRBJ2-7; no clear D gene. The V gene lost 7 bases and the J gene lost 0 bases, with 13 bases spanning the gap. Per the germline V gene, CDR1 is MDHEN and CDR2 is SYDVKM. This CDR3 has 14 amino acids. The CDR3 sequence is CASILDPSSYEQYF. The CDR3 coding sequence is TGTGCCAGCATCCTGGACCCGAGCTCCTACGAGCAGTACTTC. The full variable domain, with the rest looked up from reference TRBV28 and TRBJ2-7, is DVKVTQSSRYLVKRTGEKVFLECVQDMDHENMFWYRQDPGLGLRLIYFSYDVKMKEKGDIPEGYSVSREKKERFSLILESASTNQTSMYLCASILDPSSYEQYFGPGTRLTVT.

This chain's CDR3 is CASSKVPRSEGGKADTQYF. As DNA, the CDR3 is TGTGCCAGCAGCAAGGTCCCTCGCTCCGAGGGGGGGAAGGCAGATACGCAGTATTTT. This sequence joins TRBV5-5 and TRBJ2-3, with a weak D call TRBD2 (7 bases). The CDR3 is 19 residues long. The ends were cut back, 4 bases at V and 4 bases at J, with 28 bases in the middle. Per germline, CDR1 SGHKS and CDR2 YYEKEE (reference sequence). The variable domain in full, completed from reference TRBV5-5 and TRBJ2-3, reads DAGVTQSPTHLIKTRGQQVTLRCSPISGHKSVSWYQQVLGQGPQFIFQYYEKEERGRGNFPDRFSARQFPNYSSELNVNALLLGDSALYLCASSKVPRSEGGKADTQYFGPGTRLTVL.

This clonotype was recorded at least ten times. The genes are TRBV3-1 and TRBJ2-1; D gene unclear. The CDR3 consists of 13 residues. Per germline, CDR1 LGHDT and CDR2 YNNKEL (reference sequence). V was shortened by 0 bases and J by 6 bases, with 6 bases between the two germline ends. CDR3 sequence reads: CASSQDLRNEQFF. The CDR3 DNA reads TGTGCCAGCAGCCAAGATCTCCGCAATGAGCAGTTCTTC.

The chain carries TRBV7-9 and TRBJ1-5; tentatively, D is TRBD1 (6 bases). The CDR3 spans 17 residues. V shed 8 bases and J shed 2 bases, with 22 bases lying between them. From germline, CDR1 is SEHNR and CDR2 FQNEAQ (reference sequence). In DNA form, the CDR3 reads TGTGCCAGCCCAAGCGGGGGGCCGAGGGTTGGCAATCAGCCCCAGCATTTT. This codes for CASPSGGPRVGNQPQHF.

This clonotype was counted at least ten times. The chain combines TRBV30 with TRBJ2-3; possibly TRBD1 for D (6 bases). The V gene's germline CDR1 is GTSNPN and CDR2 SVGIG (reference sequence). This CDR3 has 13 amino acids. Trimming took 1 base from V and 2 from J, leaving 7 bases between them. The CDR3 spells CAWSGDTTDTQYF. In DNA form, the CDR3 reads TGTGCCTGGAGTGGGGACACCACAGATACGCAGTATTTT. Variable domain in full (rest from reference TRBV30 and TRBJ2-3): SQTIHQWPATLVQPVGSPLSLECTVEGTSNPNLYWYRQAAGRGLQLLFYSVGIGQISSEVPQNLSASRPQDRQFILSSKKLLLSDSGFYLCAWSGDTTDTQYFGPGTRLTVL.

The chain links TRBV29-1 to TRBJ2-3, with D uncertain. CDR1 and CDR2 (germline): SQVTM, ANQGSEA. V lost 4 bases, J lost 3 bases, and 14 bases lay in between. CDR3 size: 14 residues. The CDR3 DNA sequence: TGCAGCGTTGTGGAAAGGTGGGATACAGATACGCAGTATTTT. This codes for CSVVERWDTDTQYF.

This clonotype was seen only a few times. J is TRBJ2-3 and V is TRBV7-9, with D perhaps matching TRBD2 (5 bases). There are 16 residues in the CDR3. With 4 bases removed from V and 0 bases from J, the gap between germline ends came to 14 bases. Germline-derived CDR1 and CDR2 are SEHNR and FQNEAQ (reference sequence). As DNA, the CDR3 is TGTGCCAGCAGCTCCCGTGGCGGGCCTAGCACAGATACGCAGTATTTT. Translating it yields CASSSRGGPSTDTQYF.

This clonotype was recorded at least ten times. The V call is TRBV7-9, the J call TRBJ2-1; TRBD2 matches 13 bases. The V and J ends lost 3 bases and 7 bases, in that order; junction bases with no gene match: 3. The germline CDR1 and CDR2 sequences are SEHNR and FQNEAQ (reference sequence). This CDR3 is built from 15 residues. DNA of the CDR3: TGTGCCAGCAGCTTGCCGGGACTAGCGGGGAATGAGCAGTTCTTC. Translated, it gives CASSLPGLAGNEQFF.

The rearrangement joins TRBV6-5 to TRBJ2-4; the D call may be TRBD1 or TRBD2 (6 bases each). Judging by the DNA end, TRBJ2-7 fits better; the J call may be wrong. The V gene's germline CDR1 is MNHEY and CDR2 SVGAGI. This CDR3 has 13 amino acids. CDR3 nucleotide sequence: TGTGCCAGCAGGCAGGGGACTGGCTACGAGCAGTACTTC. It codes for CASRQGTGYEQYF.

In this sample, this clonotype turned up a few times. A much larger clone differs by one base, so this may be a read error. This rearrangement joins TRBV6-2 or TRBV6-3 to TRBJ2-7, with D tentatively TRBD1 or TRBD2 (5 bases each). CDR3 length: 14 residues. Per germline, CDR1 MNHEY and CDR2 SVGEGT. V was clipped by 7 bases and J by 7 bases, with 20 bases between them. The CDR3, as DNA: TGTGCCAGCAAGGATTGGGGGTTGGGCAATGAGCAGTACTTC. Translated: CASKDWGLGNEQYF.

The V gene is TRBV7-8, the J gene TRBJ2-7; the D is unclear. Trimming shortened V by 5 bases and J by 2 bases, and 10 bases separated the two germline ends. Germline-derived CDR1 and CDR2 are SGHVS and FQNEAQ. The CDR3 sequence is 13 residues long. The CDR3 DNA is TGTGCCAGCAGCGGGGTCGAGGCCTACGAGCAGTACTTC. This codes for CASSGVEAYEQYF.

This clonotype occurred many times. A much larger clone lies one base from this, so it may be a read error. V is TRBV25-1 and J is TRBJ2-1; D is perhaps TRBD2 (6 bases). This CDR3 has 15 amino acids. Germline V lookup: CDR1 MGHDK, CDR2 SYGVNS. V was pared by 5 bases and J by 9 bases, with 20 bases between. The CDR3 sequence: CASSPTSEFWGEQFF. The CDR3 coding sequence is TGTGCCAGCAGTCCGACTAGTGAGTTTTGGGGTGAGCAGTTCTTC.

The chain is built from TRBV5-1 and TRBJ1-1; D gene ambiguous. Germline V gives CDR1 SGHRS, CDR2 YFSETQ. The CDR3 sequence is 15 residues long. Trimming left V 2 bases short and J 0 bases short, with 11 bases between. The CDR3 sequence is CASSLKHSMNTEAFF. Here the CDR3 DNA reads TGCGCCAGCAGCTTAAAGCATTCCATGAACACTGAAGCTTTCTTT. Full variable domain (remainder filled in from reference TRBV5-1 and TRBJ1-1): KAGVTQTPRYLIKTRGQQVTLSCSPISGHRSVSWYQQTPGQGLQFLFEYFSETQRNKGNFPGRFSGRQFSNSRSEMNVSTLELGDSALYLCASSLKHSMNTEAFFGQGTRLTVV.

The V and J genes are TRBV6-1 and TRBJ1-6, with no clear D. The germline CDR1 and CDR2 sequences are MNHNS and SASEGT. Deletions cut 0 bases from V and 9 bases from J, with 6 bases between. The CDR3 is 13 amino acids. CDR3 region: CASSEASVSPLHF. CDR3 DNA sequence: TGTGCCAGCAGTGAAGCAAGTGTTTCACCCCTCCACTTT.

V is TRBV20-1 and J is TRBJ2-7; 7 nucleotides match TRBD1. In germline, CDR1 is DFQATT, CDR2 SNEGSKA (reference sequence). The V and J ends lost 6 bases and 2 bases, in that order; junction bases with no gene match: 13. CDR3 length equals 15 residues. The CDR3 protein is CSARGPTGFTYEQYF. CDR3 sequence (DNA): TGCAGTGCCCGGGGCCCGACAGGGTTTACCTACGAGCAGTACTTC.